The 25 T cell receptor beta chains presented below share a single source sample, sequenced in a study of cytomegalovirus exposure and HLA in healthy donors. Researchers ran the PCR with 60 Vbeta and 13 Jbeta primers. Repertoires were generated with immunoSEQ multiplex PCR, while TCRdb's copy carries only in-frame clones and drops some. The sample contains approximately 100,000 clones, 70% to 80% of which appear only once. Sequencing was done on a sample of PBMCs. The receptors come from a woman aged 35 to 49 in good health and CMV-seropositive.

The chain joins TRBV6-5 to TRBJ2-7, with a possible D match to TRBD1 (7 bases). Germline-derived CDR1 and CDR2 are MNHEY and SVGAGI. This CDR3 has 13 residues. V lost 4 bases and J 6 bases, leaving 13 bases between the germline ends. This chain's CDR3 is CASSLFQGGEQYF. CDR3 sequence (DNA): TGTGCCAGCAGTTTGTTTCAGGGGGGCGAGCAGTACTTC.

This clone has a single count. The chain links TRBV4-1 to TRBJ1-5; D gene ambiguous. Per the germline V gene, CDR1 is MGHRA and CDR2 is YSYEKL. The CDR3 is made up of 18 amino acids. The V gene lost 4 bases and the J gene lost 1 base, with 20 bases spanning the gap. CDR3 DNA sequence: TGCGCCAGCAGCCCTCTCGGAGGAGTAGGAGGAAGCAATCAGCCCCAGCATTTT. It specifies CASSPLGGVGGSNQPQHF.

The CDR3 DNA reads TGTGCCAGCAGCCACTCTGGGGCCCTTAACACTGAAGCTTTCTTT. Translated, it gives CASSHSGALNTEAFF. J is TRBJ1-1 and V is TRBV6-5; TRBD1 might be the D (5 bases). Per the germline V gene, CDR1 is MNHEY and CDR2 is SVGAGI. This CDR3 has 15 residues. Trimming removed 6 bases at V and 2 bases at J, with 16 bases between.

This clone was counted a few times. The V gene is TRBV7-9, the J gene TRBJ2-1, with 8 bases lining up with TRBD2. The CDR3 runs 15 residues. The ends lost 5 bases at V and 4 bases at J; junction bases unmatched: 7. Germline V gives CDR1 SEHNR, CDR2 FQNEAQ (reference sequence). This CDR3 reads CASSPSGGLYNEQFF. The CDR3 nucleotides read TGTGCCAGCAGCCCGAGCGGGGGTCTTTACAATGAGCAGTTCTTC.

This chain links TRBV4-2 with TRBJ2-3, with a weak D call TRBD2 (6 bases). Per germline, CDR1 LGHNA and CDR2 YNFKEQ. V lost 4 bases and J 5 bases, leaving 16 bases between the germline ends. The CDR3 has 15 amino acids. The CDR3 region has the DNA TGTGCCAGCAGCCGCGGCTCGGGGGAGCGAGATACGCAGTATTTT. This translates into CASSRGSGERDTQYF.

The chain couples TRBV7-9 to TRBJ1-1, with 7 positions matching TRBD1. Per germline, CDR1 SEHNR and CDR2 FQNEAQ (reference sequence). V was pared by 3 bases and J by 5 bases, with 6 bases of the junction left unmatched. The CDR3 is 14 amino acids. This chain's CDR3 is CASSLQGVYTEAFF. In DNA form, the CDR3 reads TGTGCCAGCAGCTTGCAGGGGGTATATACTGAAGCTTTCTTT.

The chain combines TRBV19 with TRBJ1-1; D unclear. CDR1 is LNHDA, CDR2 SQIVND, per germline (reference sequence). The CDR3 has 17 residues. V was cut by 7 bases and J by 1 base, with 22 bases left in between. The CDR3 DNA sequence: TGTGCCAGTATACGGTACGGATCGAGGGAGGCGAACACTGAAGCTTTCTTT. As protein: CASIRYGSREANTEAFF.

CDR3 protein: CASSRGQTNQPQHF. CDR3 DNA sequence: TGTGCCAGCAGTAGGGGACAGACCAATCAGCCCCAGCATTTT. This chain joins TRBV6-1 and TRBJ1-5; the match to TRBD1 covers 7 bases. Trimming took 5 bases from V and 3 from J; bases not matched to a gene: 4. The CDR3 has 14 amino acids. Germline V gives CDR1 MNHNS, CDR2 SASEGT.

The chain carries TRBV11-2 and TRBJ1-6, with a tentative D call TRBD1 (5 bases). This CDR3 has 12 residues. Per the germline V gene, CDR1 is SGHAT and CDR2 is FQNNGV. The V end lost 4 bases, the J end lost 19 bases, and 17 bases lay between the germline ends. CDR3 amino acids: CASSYYLGTLHF. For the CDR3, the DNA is TGTGCCAGCAGCTATTACCTCGGGACTCTTCACTTT.

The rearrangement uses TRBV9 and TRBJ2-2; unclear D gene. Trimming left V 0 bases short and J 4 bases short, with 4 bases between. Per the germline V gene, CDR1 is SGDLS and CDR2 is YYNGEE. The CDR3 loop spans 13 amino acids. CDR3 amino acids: CASSVASTGELFF. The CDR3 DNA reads TGTGCCAGCAGCGTAGCGTCCACCGGGGAGCTGTTTTTT.

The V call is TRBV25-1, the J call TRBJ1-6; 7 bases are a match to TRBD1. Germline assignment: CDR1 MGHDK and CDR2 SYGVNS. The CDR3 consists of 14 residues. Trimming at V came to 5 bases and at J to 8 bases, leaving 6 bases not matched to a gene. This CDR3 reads CASSKQGMYSPLHF. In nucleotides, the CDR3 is TGTGCCAGCAGTAAACAGGGGATGTATTCACCCCTCCACTTT.

Written as DNA, the CDR3 is TGTGCCAGCAGCTTGGGGCTAGCGGGGGCCCAAGAGACCCAGTACTTC. The encoded protein is CASSLGLAGAQETQYF. The chain links TRBV5-4 to TRBJ2-5; 10 bases agree with TRBD2. Per germline, CDR1 SGHNT and CDR2 YYREEE (reference sequence). With V trimmed by 0 bases and J by 1 base, 3 bases remained unmatched. CDR3 length: 16 residues.

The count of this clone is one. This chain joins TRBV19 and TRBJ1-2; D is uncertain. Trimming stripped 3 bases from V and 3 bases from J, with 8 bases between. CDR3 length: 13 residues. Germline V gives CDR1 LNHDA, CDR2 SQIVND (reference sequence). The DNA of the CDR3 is TGTGCCAGTAGTATCCTCCGCGACTATGGCTACACCTTC. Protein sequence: CASSILRDYGYTF.

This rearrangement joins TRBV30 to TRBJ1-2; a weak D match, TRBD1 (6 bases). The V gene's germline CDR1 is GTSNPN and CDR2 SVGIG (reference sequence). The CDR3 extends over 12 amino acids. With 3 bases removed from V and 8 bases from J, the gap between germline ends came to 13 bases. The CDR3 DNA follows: TGTGCCTGGAGCCAGGGGTCTCGGGGCTACACCTTC. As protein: CAWSQGSRGYTF.

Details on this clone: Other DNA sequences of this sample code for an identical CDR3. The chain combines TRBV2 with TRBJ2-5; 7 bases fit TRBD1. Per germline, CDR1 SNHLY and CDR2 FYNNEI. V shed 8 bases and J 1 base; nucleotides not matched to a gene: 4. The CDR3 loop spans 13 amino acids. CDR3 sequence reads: CASRGQPQETQYF. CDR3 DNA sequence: TGTGCCAGCCGGGGACAGCCCCAAGAGACCCAGTACTTC.

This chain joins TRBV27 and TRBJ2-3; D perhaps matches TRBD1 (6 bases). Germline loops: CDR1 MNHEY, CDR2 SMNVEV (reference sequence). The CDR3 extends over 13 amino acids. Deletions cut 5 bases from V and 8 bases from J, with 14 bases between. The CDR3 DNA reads TGTGCCAGCAGTCGGCACAGGGAAGGTACGCAGTATTTT. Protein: CASSRHREGTQYF.

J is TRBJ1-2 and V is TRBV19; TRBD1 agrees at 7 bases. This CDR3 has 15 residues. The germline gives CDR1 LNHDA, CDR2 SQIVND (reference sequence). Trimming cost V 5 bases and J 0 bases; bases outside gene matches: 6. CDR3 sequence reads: CASSSWDSSNYGYTF. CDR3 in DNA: TGTGCCAGTAGTTCCTGGGACAGTTCTAACTATGGCTACACCTTC.

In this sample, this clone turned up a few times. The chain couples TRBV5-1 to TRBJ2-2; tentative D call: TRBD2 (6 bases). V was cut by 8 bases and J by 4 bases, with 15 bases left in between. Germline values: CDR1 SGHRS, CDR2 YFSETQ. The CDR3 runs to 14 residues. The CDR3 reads CASDGGEITGELFF. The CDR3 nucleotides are TGCGCCAGTGACGGCGGGGAGATCACCGGGGAGCTGTTTTTT. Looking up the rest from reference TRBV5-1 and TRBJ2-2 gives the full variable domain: KAGVTQTPRYLIKTRGQQVTLSCSPISGHRSVSWYQQTPGQGLQFLFEYFSETQRNKGNFPGRFSGRQFSNSRSEMNVSTLELGDSALYLCASDGGEITGELFFGEGSRLTVL.

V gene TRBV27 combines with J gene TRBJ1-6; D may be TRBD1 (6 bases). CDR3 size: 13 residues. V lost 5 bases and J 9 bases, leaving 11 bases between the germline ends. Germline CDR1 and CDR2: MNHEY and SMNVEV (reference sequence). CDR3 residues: CASSQTGFSPLHF. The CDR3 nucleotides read TGTGCCAGCAGTCAAACAGGGTTTTCACCCCTCCACTTT.

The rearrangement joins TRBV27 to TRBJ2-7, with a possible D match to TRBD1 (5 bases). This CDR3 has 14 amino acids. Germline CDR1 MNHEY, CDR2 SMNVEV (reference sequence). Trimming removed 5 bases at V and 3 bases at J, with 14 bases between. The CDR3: CASSKTVDYYEQYF. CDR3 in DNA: TGTGCCAGCAGTAAGACAGTGGATTACTACGAGCAGTACTTC.

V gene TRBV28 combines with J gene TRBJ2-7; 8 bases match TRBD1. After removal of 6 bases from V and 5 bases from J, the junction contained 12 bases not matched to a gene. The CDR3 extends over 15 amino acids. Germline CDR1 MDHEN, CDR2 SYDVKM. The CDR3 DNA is TGTGCCAGCAGCAAGCCCCGGACAGGGATGGACGAGCAGTACTTC. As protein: CASSKPRTGMDEQYF.

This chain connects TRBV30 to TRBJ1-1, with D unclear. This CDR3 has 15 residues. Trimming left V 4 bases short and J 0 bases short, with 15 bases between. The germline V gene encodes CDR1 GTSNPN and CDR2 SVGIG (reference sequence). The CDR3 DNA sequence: TGTGCCTGGAATACACCCAGTGCCATGAACACTGAAGCTTTCTTT. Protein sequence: CAWNTPSAMNTEAFF.

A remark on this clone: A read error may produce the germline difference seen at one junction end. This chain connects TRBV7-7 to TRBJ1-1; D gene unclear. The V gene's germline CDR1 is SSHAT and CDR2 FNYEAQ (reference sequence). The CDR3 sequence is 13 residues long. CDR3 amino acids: CASSQAVNTEAFF. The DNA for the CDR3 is TGTGCTAGCAGTCAGGCAGTGAACACTGAAGCTTTCTTT.

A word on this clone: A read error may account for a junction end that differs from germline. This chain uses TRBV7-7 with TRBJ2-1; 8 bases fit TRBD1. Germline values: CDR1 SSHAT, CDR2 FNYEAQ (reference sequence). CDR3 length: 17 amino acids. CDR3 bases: TGTGCTAGCAGCCGCGGACAGGGCACCGGCTCCTACAATGAGCAGTTCTTC. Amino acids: CASSRGQGTGSYNEQFF.

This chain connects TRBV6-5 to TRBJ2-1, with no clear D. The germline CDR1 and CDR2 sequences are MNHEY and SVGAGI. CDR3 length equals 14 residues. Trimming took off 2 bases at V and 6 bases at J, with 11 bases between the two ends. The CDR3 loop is CASSYDQVLNEQFF. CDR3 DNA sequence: TGTGCCAGCAGTTACGATCAGGTTCTCAATGAGCAGTTCTTC.